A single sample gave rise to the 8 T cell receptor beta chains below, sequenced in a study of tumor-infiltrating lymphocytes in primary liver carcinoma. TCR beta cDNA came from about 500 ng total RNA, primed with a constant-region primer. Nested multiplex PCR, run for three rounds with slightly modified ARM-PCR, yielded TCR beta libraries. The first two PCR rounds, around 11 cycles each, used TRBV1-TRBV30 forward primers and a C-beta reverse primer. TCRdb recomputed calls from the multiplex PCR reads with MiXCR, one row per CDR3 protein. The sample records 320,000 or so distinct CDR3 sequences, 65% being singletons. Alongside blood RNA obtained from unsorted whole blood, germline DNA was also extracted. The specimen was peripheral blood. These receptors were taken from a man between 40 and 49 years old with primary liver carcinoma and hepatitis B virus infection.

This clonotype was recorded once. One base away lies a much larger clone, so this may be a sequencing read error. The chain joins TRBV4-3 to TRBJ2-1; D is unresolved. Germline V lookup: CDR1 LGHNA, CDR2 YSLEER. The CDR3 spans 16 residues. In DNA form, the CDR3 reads TGCGCCGGCAGCCGCTCCCTCTCCGCGACCTCCCATGAGCAGTTCTTC. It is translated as CAGSRSLSATSHEQFF.

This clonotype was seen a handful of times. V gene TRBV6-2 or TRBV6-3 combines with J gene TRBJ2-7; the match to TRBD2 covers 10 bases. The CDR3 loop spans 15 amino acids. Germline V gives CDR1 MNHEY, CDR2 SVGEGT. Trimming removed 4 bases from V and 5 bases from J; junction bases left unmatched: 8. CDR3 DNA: TGTGCCAGCAGTTTCACGCTAGCGGGAGACAACGAGCAGTACTTC. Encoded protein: CASSFTLAGDNEQYF.

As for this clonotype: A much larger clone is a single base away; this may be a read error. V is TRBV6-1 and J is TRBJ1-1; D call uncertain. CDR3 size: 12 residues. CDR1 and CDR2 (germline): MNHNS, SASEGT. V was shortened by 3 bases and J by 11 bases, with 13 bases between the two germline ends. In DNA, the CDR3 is TGTGCCAGCAGTGAGACGGGGTGGAGGGCTTTCTTT. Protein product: CASSETGWRAFF.

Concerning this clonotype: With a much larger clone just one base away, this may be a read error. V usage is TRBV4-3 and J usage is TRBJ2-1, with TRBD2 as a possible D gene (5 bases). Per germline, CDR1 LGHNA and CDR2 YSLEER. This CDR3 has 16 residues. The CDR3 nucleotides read TGCGCCAGCAGCCATGACTACCGAAGCTCCTACAATGAGCGGTTCTTC. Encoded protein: CASSHDYRSSYNERFF.

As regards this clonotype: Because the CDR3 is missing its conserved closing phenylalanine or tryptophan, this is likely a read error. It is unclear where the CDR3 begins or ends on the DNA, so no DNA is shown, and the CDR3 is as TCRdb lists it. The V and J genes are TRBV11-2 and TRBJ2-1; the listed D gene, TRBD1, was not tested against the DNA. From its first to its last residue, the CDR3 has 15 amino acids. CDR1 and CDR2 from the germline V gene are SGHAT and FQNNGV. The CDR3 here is CASSPGTQTYNEQLL.

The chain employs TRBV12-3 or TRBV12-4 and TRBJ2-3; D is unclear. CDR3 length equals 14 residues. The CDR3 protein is CDNSFGPSADTQYF. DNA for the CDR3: TGTGACAACAGTTTTGGCCCCTCAGCAGATACGCAGTATTTT.

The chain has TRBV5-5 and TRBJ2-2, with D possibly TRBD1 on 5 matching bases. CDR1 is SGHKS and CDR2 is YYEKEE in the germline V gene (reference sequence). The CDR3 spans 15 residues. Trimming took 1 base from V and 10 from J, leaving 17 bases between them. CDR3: CASSLLQARGEELFF. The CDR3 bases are TGTGCCAGCAGCTTGCTACAGGCTAGAGGCGAGGAGCTGTTTTTT.

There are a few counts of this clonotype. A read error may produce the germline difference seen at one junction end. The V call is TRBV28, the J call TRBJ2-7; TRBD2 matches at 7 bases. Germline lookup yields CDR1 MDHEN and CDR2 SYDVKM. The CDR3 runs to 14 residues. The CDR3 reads CANSLGGSSYEQYF. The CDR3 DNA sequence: TGTGCCAACAGTTTAGGCGGGAGCTCCTACGAGCAGTACTTC.